The present T cell receptor beta chain was sequenced within a study of shared clonotypes between healthy human individuals. Background on the study: Per-donor plates numbered three CD4 naive, three CD4 memory, two CD8 naive and one CD8 memory. Findings and caveats of the study: Donors were few, which limited the genetic and exposure-history diversity represented. Richness estimates generally favored naive over memory subsets.

Caucasian adults residing in Nashville, Tennessee made up all the donors. Of note for this clone: Its target is not known.

Method: immunoSEQ multiplex PCR; TCRdb's copy keeps in-frame clones and lacks some. The sample shows some 2.1 million clones, 95% of them seen only once. The CDR3 loop spans 11 amino acids. Trimming pared 5 bases from V and 6 bases from J, leaving 11 bases between. CDR1 is DFQATT, CDR2 SNEGSKA, per germline (reference sequence). Source material: naive CD4+ T cells sorted from blood. This sample's subset: CD45RA+ positively selected. The TCR comes from a man aged 18 to 30 in good health. The rearrangement uses TRBV20-1 and TRBJ2-7; a weak D match, TRBD1 (7 bases). The CDR3 sequence: CSAYQGGEQYF. CDR3 DNA: TGCAGTGCTTACCAGGGGGGCGAGCAGTACTTC.